This is a list of T cell receptor beta chains from one sample in a study of blood T cell repertoires in COVID-19. Some clones are missing from TCRdb's copy, which holds only in-frame ones; the method was immunoSEQ multiplex PCR. The sample gives around 180,000 clones, approximately 80% of which show up once; approximately 12% is in the top ten. Material for sequencing was PBMCs or T cells enriched from blood (not recorded which). The receptors derive from a man in his fifties who had recovered from COVID-19. The conserved cysteine and the conserved F or W are not part of the CDR3 here. Each record gives: V gene, CDR3 protein.

TRBV28 | ASSVNRGLGGEKLF
TRBV29-1 | SAQKGTANTGELF
TRBV3-1/TRBV3-2 | ASSQTGEGYT
TRBV28 | ASSLASLLTPWSYNSPLH
TRBV28 | ASSFGGAEDTQY
TRBV11-2 | ASSLVFNEKLF
TRBV14 | ASSPEGVPPLETQY
TRBV5-5 | ASSFQGEKLF
TRBV5-1 | ASLPGLSSGGTDTQY
TRBV20-1 | SASVSPITDTQY
TRBV18 | ASTQTGGRAKNIQY
TRBV19 | ASSDRAANTGELF
TRBV21-1 | ASSPVGGLYGYT
TRBV29-1 | SVDRGNTEAF
TRBV3-1/TRBV3-2 | ASSRLGLFNTGELF
TRBV2 | ASSVPDSPLH
TRBV27 | ASSSTTGGPVEQF
TRBV4-1 | ASSRGQGPNTEAF
TRBV19 | ASSIRGEETQY
TRBV2 | ASSGTGLHYGYT
TRBV2 | ASSGGRQGGETQY
TRBV28 | ATTLPYGTASSYEQY
TRBV6-1 | ASSEAPMALDRGAPRTQY
TRBV5-6 | ASTRRGNTEAF
TRBV29-1 | SVDLGQGAEAF
TRBV5-8 | ASSSYVRGVYNEQF
TRBV7-6 | ASSPDGGARTEAF
TRBV11-2 | ASSFAPDSSYEQY
TRBV11-2 | ASSSEPGQRHRKLF
TRBV11-2 | ASSADREKNIQY
TRBV27 | ASRGRTGGKVYGYT
TRBV4-1 | ASSQDSGWDGYT
TRBV7-9 | ASRYGGGTSYNEQF
TRBV19 | ASTSTGSLLTSLDGYT
TRBV4-1 | ASSLLLAGGPDTQY
TRBV4-1 | ASSRGNRDTEAF
TRBV7-9 | ASSKAGTDQPQH
TRBV2 | ASSDRRVYEQY